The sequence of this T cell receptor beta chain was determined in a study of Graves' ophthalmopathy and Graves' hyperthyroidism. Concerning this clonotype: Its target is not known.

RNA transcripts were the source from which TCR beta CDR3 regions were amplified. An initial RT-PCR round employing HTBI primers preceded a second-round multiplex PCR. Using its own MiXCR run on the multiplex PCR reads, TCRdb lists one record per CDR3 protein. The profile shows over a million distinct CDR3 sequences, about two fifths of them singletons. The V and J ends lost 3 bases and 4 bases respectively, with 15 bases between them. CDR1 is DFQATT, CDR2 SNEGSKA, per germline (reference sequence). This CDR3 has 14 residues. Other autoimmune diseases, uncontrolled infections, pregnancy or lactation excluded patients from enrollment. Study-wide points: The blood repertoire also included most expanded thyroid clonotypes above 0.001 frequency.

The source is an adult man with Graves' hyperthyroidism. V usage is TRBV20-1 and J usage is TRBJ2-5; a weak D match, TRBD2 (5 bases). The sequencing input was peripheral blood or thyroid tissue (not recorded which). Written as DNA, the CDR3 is TGCAGTGCTAGGGCGTTGTGGGGAGCAGAGACCCAGTACTTC. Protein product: CSARALWGAETQYF.